The sequence of this T cell receptor (beta chain) was determined in a study of OX40 agonist ivuxolimab in advanced cancers. About the research overall: The study reported partial responses in three patients: one hepatocellular carcinoma, two cutaneous melanoma.

Sequencing used immunoSEQ multiplex PCR; TCRdb keeps in-frame clones, though not all of them. The table records around 65,000 clones, about three quarters of them present only once. The germline gives CDR1 MGHDK, CDR2 SYGVNS. This CDR3 comprises 15 residues. V lost 5 bases to trimming and J lost 0 bases, with 10 bases between them. The sequence came from an adult with an advanced solid tumor such as melanoma, head and neck, liver or kidney cancer. This specimen consisted of CD4+ or CD8+ T cells sorted from blood, obtained in a trial of the OX40 agonist ivuxolimab. The rearrangement joins TRBV25-1 to TRBJ1-4; D is unclear. CDR3 nucleotides: TGTGCCAGCAGTACACAATCACCAACTAATGAAAAACTGTTTTTT. Encoded protein: CASSTQSPTNEKLFF.